This T cell receptor (beta chain) was obtained from a study of T cells in Graves' hyperthyroidism and ophthalmopathy. Study information: Peripheral blood sampling occurred at initial diagnosis, before any treatment.

At least 3 on the Clinical Activity Score was recorded for ophthalmopathy patients, who also had NOSPECS grade at least 4 and duration under 3 months. Authors of the study amplified TCR beta CDR3 regions from RNA transcripts. First-round RT-PCR targeting the TCR CDR3 was performed with the HTBI primer set. One entry per CDR3 protein, called by TCRdb with MiXCR from the multiplex PCR reads. The data show about 600,000 distinct CDR3 sequences, with about 16% seen just once and more than 3% held by the top ten. This clonotype was seen repeatedly, ten times or more. Its target is unknown. Notes on the study in general: In the blood, most expanded thyroid clonotypes above 0.001 appeared as well.

Material: blood. The source of this sequence is a woman aged 40 to 55 with Graves' ophthalmopathy.

For the CDR3, the DNA is TGCAGTGCTAGAGGGCAGGGGATGGGAGGGAACTCCTACGAGCAGTACTTC. As protein: CSARGQGMGGNSYEQYF. The gene calls are TRBV20-1 and TRBJ2-7; D is perhaps TRBD2 (7 bases). Trimming stripped 1 base from V and 0 bases from J, with 19 bases between. CDR1 and CDR2 (germline): DFQATT, SNEGSKA (reference sequence). CDR3 length: 17 amino acids.